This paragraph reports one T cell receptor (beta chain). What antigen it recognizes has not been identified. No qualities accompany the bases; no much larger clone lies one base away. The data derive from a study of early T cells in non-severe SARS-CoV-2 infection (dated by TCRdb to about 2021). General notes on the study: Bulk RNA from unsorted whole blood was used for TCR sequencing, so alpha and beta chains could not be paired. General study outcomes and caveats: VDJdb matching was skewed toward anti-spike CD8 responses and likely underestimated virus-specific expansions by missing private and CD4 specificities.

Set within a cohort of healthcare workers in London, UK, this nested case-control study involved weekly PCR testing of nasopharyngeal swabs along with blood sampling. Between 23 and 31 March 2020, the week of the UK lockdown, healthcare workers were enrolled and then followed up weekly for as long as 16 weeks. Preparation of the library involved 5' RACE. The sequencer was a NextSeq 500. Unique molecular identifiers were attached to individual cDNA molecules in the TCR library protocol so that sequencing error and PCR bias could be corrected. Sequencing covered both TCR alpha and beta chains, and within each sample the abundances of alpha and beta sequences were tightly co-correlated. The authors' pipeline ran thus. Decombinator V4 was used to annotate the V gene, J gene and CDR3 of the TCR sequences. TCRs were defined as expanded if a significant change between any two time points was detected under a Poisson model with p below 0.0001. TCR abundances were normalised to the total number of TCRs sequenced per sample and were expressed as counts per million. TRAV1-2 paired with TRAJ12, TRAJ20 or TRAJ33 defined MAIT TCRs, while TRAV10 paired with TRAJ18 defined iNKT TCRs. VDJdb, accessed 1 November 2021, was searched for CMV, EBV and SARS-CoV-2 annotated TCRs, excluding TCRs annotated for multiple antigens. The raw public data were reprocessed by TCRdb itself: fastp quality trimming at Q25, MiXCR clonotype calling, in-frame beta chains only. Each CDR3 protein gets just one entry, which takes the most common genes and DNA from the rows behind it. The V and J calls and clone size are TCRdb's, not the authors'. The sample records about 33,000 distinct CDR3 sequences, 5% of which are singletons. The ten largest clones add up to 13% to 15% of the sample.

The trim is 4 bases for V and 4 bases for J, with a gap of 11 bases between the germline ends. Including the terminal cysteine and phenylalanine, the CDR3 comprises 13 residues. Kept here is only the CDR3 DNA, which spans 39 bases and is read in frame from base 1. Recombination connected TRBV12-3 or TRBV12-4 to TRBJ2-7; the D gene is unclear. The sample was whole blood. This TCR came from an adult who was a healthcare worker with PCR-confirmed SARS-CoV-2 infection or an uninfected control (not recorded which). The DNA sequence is TGTGCCAGCAGTTCCTCCACACCGTACGAGCAGTACTTC. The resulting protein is CASSSSTPYEQYF.